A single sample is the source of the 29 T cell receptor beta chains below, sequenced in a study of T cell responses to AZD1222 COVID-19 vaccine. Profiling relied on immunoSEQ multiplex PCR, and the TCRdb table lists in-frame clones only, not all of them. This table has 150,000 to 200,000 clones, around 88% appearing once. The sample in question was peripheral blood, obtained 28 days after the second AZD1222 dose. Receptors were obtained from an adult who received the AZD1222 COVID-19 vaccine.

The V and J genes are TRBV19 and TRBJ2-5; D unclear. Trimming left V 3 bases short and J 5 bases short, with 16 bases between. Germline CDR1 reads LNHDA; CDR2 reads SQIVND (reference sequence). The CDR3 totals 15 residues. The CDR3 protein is CASSIAGPRIETQYF. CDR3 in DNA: TGTGCCAGTAGTATCGCCGGGCCTAGAATTGAGACCCAGTACTTC.

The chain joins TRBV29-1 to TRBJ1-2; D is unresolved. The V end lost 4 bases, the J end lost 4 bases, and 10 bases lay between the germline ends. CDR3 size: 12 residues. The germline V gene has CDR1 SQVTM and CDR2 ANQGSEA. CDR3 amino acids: CSVAGSFYGYTF. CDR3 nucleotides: TGCAGCGTTGCTGGCAGCTTCTATGGCTACACCTTC.

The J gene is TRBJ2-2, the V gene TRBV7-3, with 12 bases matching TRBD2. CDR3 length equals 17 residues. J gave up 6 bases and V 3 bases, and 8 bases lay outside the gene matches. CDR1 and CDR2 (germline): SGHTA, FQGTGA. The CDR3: CASSFQLAGGPPGELFF. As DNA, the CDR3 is TGTGCCAGCAGCTTCCAACTAGCGGGGGGCCCCCCCGGGGAGCTGTTTTTT.

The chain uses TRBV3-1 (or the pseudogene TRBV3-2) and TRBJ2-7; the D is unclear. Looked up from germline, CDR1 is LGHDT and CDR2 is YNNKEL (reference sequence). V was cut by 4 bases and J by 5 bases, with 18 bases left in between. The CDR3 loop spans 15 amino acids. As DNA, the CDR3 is TGTGCCAGCAGCCCCCGGACGTTGGGTAGCAACGAGCAGTACTTC. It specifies CASSPRTLGSNEQYF.

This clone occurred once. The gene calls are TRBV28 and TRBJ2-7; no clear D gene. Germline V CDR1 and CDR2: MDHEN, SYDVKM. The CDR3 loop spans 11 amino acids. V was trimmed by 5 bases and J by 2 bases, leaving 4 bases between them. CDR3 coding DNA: TGTGCCAGCAGTGACGCCTACGAGCAGTACTTC. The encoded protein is CASSDAYEQYF.

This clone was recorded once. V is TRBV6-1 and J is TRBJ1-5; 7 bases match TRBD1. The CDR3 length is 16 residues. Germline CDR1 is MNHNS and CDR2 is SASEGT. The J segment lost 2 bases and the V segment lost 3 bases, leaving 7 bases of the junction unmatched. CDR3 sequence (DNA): TGTGCCAGCAGTGAGCAGGGGGGCTCAGGCAATCAGCCCCAGCATTTT. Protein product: CASSEQGGSGNQPQHF.

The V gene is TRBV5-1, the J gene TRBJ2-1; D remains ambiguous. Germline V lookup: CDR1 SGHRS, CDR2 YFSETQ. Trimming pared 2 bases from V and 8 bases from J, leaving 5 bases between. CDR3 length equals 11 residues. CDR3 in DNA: TGCGCCAGCAGCTTAGATGATGAGCAGTTCTTC. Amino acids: CASSLDDEQFF. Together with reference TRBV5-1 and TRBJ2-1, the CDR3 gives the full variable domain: KAGVTQTPRYLIKTRGQQVTLSCSPISGHRSVSWYQQTPGQGLQFLFEYFSETQRNKGNFPGRFSGRQFSNSRSEMNVSTLELGDSALYLCASSLDDEQFFGPGTRLTVL.

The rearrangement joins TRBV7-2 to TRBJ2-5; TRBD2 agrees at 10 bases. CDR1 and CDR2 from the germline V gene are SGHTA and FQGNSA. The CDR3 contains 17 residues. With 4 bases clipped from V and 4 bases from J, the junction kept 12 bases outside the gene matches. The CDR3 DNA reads TGTGCCAGCAGCTCGAAGACGGCGGGACTAGCGTTAGAGACCCAGTACTTC. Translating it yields CASSSKTAGLALETQYF.

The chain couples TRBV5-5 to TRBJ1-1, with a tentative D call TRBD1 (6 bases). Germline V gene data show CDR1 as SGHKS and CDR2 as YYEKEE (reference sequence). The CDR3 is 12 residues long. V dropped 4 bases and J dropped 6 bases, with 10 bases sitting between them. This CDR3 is CASSTGIPEAFF. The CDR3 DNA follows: TGTGCCAGCAGCACAGGGATACCTGAAGCTTTCTTT.

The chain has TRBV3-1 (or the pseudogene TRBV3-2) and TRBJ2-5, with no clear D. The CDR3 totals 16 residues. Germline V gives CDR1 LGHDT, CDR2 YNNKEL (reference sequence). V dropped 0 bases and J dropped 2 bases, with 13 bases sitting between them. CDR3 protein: CASSQDLPGEQETQYF. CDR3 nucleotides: TGTGCCAGCAGCCAAGATCTCCCTGGGGAACAAGAGACCCAGTACTTC.

Here the CDR3 DNA reads TGTGCCAGCAGCCTACAGGGGGGCCATCAGCCCCAGCATTTT. Residues: CASSLQGGHQPQHF. The V call is TRBV5-4, the J call TRBJ1-5, with 8 bases lining up with TRBD1. J lost 5 bases, V lost 4 bases, and 5 bases had no gene match. This CDR3 comprises 14 residues. CDR1 is SGHNT and CDR2 is YYREEE in the germline V gene (reference sequence).

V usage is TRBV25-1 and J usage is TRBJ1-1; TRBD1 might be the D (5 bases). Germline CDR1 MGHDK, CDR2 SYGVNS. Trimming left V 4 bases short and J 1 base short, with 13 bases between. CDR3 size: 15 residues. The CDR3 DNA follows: TGTGCCAGCAGTGGGGAGATGCAGGGGAACACTGAAGCTTTCTTT. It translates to CASSGEMQGNTEAFF. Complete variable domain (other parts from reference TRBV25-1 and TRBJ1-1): EADIYQTPRYLVIGTGKKITLECSQTMGHDKMYWYQQDPGMELHLIHYSYGVNSTEKGDLSSESTVSRIRTEHFPLTLESARPSHTSQYLCASSGEMQGNTEAFFGQGTRLTVV.

As DNA, the CDR3 is TGTGCCAGCAGCCGGAGAACAGGGGTATCGGACACTGAAGCTTTCTTT. The encoded protein is CASSRRTGVSDTEAFF. This chain links TRBV7-6 with TRBJ1-1; TRBD1 matches 7 bases. This CDR3 comprises 16 residues. Germline trimming cut 5 bases from V and 3 bases from J; bases unmatched to any gene: 12. Germline V gene sequence: CDR1 SGHVS, CDR2 FNYEAQ. Drawing the rest from reference TRBV7-6 and TRBJ1-1, the complete variable domain is GAGVSQSPRYKVTKRGQDVALRCDPISGHVSLYWYRQALGQGPEFLTYFNYEAQQDKSGLPNDRFSAERPEGSISTLTIQRTEQRDSAMYRCASSRRTGVSDTEAFFGQGTRLTVV.

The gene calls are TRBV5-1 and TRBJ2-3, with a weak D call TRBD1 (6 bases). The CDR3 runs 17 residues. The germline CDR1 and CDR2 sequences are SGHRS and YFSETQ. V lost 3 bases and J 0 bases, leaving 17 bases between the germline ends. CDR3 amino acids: CASSYLPDSRSTDTQYF. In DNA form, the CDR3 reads TGCGCCAGCAGCTATTTACCGGACAGCCGGAGCACAGATACGCAGTATTTT.

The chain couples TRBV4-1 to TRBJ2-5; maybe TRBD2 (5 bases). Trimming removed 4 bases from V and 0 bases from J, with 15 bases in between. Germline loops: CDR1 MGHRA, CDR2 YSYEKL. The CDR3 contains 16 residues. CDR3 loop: CASSPWNSGNQETQYF. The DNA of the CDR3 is TGCGCCAGCAGCCCCTGGAACAGCGGCAACCAAGAGACCCAGTACTTC.

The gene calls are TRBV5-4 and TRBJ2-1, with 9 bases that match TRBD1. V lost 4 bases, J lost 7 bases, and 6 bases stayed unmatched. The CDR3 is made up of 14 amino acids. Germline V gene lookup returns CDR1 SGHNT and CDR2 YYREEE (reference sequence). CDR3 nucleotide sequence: TGTGCCAGCAGCGGGGGAGACAGGGGGAATGAGCAGTTCTTC. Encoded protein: CASSGGDRGNEQFF.

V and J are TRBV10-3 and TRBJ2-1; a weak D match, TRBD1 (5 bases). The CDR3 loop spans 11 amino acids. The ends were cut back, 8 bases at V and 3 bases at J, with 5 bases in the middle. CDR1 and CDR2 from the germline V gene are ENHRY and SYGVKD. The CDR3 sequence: CAIQGYNEQFF. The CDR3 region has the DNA TGTGCCATCCAGGGCTACAATGAGCAGTTCTTC.

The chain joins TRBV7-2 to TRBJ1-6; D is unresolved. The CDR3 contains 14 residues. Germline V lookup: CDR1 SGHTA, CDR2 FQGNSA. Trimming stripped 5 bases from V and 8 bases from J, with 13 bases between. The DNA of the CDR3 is TGTGCCAGCAGCCCCCGGTGGACGGATTCACCCCTCCACTTT. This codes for CASSPRWTDSPLHF.

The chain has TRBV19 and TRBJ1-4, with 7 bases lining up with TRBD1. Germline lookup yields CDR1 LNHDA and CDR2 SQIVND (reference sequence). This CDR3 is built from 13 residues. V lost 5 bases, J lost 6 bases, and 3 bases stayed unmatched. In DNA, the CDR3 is TGTGCCAGTAGTTCTGACAGGGATGAAAAACTGTTTTTT. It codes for CASSSDRDEKLFF. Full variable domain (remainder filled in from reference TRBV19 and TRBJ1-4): DGGITQSPKYLFRKEGQNVTLSCEQNLNHDAMYWYRQDPGQGLRLIYYSQIVNDFQKGDIAEGYSVSREKKESFPLTVTSAQKNPTAFYLCASSSDRDEKLFFGSGTQLSVL.

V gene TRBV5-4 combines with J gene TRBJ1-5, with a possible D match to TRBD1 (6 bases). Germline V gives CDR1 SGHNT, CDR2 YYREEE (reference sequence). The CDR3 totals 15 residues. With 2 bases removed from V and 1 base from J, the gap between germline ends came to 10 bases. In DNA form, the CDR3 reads TGTGCCAGCAGCTTCGGCAGGGGAAGCAATCAGCCCCAGCATTTT. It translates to CASSFGRGSNQPQHF. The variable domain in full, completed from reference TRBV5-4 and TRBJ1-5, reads ETGVTQSPTHLIKTRGQQVTLRCSSQSGHNTVSWYQQALGQGPQFIFQYYREEENGRGNFPPRFSGLQFPNYSSELNVNALELDDSALYLCASSFGRGSNQPQHFGDGTRLSIL.

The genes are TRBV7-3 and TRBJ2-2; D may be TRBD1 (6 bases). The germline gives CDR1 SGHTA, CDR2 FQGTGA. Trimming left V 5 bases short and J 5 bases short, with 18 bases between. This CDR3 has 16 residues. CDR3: CASSPATGRDTGELFF. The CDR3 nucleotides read TGTGCCAGCAGCCCTGCCACAGGGCGAGATACCGGGGAGCTGTTTTTT.

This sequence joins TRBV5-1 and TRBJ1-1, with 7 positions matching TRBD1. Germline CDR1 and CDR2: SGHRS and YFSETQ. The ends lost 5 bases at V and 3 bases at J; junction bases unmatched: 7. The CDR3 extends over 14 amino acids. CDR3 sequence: CASSKRQGHTEAFF. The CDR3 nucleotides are TGCGCCAGCAGTAAGAGACAGGGCCACACTGAAGCTTTCTTT.

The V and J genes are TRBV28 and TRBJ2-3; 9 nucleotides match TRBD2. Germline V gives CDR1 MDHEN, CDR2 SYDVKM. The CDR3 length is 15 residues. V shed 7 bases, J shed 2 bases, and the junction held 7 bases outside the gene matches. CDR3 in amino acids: CASKLAGAATDTQYF. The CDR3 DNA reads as TGTGCCAGCAAATTAGCGGGGGCCGCCACAGATACGCAGTATTTT.

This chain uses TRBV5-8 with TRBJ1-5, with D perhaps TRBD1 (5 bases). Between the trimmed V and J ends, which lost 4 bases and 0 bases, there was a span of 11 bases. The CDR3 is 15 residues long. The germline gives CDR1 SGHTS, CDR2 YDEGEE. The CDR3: CASSDRQLSNQPQHF. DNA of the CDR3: TGTGCCAGCAGCGACAGACAGCTTAGCAATCAGCCCCAGCATTTT.

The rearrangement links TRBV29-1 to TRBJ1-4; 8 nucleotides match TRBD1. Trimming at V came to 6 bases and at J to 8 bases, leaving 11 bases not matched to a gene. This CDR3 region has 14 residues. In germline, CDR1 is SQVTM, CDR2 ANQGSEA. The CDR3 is CSVHRGGSREKLFF. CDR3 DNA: TGCAGCGTCCACAGGGGGGGTTCCCGGGAAAAACTGTTTTTT.

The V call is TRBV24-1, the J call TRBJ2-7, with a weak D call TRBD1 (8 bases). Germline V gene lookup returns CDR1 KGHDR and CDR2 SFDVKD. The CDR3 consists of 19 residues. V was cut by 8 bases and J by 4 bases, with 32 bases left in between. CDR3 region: CATTHRGGTEFPPAYEQYF. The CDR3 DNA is TGTGCCACCACACACAGGGGGGGGACAGAATTTCCCCCGGCGTACGAGCAGTACTTC.

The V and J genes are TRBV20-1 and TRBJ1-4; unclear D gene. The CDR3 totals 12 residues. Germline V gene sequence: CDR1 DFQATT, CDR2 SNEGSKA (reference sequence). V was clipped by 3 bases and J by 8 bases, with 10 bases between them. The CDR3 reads CSASSMEEKLFF. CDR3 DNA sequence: TGCAGTGCTAGTAGTATGGAGGAAAAACTGTTTTTT.

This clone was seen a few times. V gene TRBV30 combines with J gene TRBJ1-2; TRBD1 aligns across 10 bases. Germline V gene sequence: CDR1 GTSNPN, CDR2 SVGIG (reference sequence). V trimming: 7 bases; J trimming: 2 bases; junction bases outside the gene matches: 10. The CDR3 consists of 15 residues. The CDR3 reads CAYVTGDRGNYGYTF. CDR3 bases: TGTGCCTACGTAACCGGGGACAGGGGAAACTATGGCTACACCTTC.

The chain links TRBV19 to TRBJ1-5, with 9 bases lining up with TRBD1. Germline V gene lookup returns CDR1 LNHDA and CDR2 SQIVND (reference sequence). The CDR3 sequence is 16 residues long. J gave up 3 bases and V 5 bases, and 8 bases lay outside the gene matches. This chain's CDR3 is CASSWDRAPSNQPQHF. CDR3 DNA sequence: TGTGCCAGTAGTTGGGACAGGGCGCCCTCCAATCAGCCCCAGCATTTT.